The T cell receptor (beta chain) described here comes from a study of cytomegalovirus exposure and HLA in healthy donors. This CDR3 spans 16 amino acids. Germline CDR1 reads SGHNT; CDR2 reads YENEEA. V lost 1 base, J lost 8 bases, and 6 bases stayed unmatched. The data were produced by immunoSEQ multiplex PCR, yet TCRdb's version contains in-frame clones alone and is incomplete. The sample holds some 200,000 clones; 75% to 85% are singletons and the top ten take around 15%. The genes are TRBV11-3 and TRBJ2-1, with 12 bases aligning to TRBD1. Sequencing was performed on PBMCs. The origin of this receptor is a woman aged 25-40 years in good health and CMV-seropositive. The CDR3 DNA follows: TGTGCCAGCAGCTTAGGGGGACAGGGGGCGACTCATGAGCAGTTCTTC. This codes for CASSLGGQGATHEQFF.